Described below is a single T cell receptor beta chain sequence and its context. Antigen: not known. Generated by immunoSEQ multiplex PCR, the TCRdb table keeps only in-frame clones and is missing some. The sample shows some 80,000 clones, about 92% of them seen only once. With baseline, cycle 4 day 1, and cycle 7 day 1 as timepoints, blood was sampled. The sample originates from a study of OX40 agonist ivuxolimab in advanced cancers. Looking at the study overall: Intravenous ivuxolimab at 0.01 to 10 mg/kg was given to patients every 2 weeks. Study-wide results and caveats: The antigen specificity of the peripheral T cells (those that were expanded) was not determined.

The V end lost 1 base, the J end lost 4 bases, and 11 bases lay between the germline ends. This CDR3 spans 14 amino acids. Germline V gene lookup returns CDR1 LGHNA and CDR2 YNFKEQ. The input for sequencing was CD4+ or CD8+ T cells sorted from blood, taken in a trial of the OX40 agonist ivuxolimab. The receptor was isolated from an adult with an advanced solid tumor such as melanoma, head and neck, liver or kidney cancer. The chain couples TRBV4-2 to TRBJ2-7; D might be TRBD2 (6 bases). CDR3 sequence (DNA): TGTGCCAGCAGCCAAGCGGGAGTGCTGTACGAGCAGTACTTC. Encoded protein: CASSQAGVLYEQYF.